This note documents a single TCR beta chain sequence. The antigen remains undetermined. The data originate from a study of cytomegalovirus exposure and HLA in healthy donors. General study findings and limits: In a later analysis, several top co-occurrence clusters appeared linked to parvovirus B19, influenza, CMV and Epstein-Barr virus. V- and J-gene trimming of TCR beta was linked (in a later analysis) to a missense DCLRE1C variant.

Amplification used 60 Vbeta primers and 13 Jbeta primers. Assay used: immunoSEQ multiplex PCR; TCRdb lists only in-frame clones, some missing. The profile covers under 200,000 clones, with about 63% appearing a single time and roughly 2.7% taken by the ten largest. The CDR3 totals 16 residues. CDR1 and CDR2 (germline): MNHEY, SMNVEV (reference sequence). Trimming cost V 0 bases and J 5 bases, with 14 bases left between them. This TCR derives from a woman between 40 and 55 years old in good health and CMV-seropositive. Sample: PBMCs. The chain is built from TRBV27 and TRBJ2-1; D possibly corresponds to TRBD2 (6 bases). The CDR3 DNA reads as TGTGCCAGCAGTTTATCGCCGGGACTTTCGAACAATGAGCAGTTCTTC. Translated, it gives CASSLSPGLSNNEQFF.